The rows below give T cell receptor beta chains drawn from one sample of a study of metastatic and nonmetastatic thyroid tumors. Via MiXCR, TCRdb re-called the PCR reads. The sample shows about 41,000 clones, 20% to 25% of them seen only once. Sequenced input: tumor tissue. The origin of the receptors is a female donor with papillary thyroid cancer or a benign thyroid nodule (not recorded which). Some clones in this sample may be carry-over from other donors' samples. Both conserved end residues are part of each CDR3. A D gene is named only where the DNA matches it firmly. Expanded clones are given a class, and other clones once, few, many or no size at all.

clone_size,cdr3_length,d_call,j_call,v_call,cdr3_aa,cdr3_nt
.,13,TRBD2,TRBJ2-1,TRBV30,CAWSVAGGSEQFF,TGTGCCTGGAGCGTAGCGGGGGGGTCTGAGCAGTTCTTC
.,13,.,TRBJ2-7,TRBV6-1,CASSEYRAYEQYF,TGTGCCAGCAGTGAATACAGAGCCTACGAGCAGTACTTC
few,13,.,TRBJ1-2,TRBV27,CASSLSEDIGYTF,TGTGCCAGCAGTTTATCGGAGGACATTGGCTACACCTTC
few,13,.,TRBJ2-7,TRBV6-1,CASSEYSAYEQYF,TGTGCCAGCAGTGAATACAGTGCCTACGAGCAGTACTTC
few,15,TRBD2,TRBJ2-1,TRBV12-3/TRBV12-4,CASSFLASGKDEQFF,TGTGCCAGCAGTTTTTTGGCTAGCGGGAAGGATGAGCAGTTCTTC
few,14,TRBD1,TRBJ2-7,TRBV29-1,CSARTGTADYEQYF,TGCAGCGCACGGACAGGAACGGCCGACTACGAGCAGTACTTC
few,16,TRBD2,TRBJ2-1,TRBV20-1,CSARDYSGGLDNEQFF,TGCAGTGCTAGAGATTATAGCGGGGGATTAGACAATGAGCAGTTCTTC
.,17,TRBD1,TRBJ2-3,TRBV27,CASRPGTGVFGTDTQYF,TGTGCCAGCAGACCGGGGACAGGGGTTTTCGGCACAGATACGCAGTATTTT
many,18,TRBD2,TRBJ2-3,TRBV12-3/TRBV12-4,CASSLAFGLAGDTDTQYF,TGTGCCAGCAGTTTAGCCTTCGGACTAGCGGGGGACACAGATACGCAGTATTTT
medium-sized,13,TRBD1,TRBJ2-5,TRBV5-1,CASSHRGQETQYF,TGCGCCAGCAGCCACAGGGGGCAAGAGACCCAGTACTTC
.,14,TRBD2,TRBJ2-7,TRBV7-2,CASSHPGLTYEQYF,TGTGCCAGCAGCCATCCGGGACTAACCTACGAGCAGTACTTC
.,18,TRBD2,TRBJ2-1,TRBV29-1,CSVEAGTSGSRAWNEQFF,TGCAGCGTTGAGGCCGGGACTAGCGGGAGTCGGGCGTGGAATGAGCAGTTCTTC
few,16,TRBD2,TRBJ2-5,TRBV7-2,CASSLVISGAWETQYF,TGTGCCAGCAGCTTAGTAATTAGCGGGGCTTGGGAGACCCAGTACTTC
many,15,TRBD1,TRBJ2-3,TRBV3-1,CASSQGQGDTDTQYF,TGTGCCAGCAGCCAAGGACAGGGCGACACAGATACGCAGTATTTT
.,14,.,TRBJ2-2,TRBV20-1,CSALGTYNTGELFF,TGCAGTGCCCTCGGTACTTATAACACCGGGGAGCTGTTTTTT
many,15,.,TRBJ1-3,TRBV7-9,CASSLGQTSGNTIYF,TGTGCCAGCAGCTTGGGCCAGACCTCTGGAAACACCATATATTTT
many,16,TRBD1,TRBJ1-5,TRBV6-1,CASRTGGSNYNQPQHF,TGTGCCAGCCGAACAGGGGGGTCGAACTACAATCAGCCCCAGCATTTT
.,13,.,TRBJ1-1,TRBV5-4,CASSSHLNTEAFF,TGTGCCAGCAGCTCACACCTTAACACTGAAGCTTTCTTT
medium-sized,13,.,TRBJ2-7,TRBV2,CASRTSLGYEQYF,TGTGCCAGCAGGACTAGTTTGGGGTACGAGCAGTACTTC
few,14,.,TRBJ1-1,TRBV6-1,CATGQRECNTEAFF,TGTGCCACCGGACAGCGAGAGTGTAACACTGAAGCTTTCTTT
many,15,.,TRBJ2-6,TRBV10-3,CAISEPPPRANVLTF,TGTGCCATCAGTGAGCCACCCCCGAGGGCCAACGTCCTGACTTTC
many,15,.,TRBJ1-1,TRBV19,CASSWGGAVNTEAFF,TGTGCCAGTAGTTGGGGAGGGGCGGTGAACACTGAAGCTTTCTTT
many,16,.,TRBJ2-1,TRBV28,CASSFVWGAWANEQFF,TGTGCCAGCAGTTTTGTGTGGGGGGCTTGGGCGAATGAGCAGTTCTTC